The T cell receptor (beta chain) described here comes from a study of T cell responses to AZD1222 COVID-19 vaccine. Study outcomes and limitations: Dominant CD4 TCR responses targeted spike regions 160-218 and 743-854. Mostly white British, mostly female donors; authors suggested clonal diversity may be underestimated. Of the AZD1222 recipients, only five or six were seropositive at baseline. The study sampled repertoires only after the peak T cell response.

Sequencing used immunoSEQ multiplex PCR; TCRdb keeps in-frame clones, though not all of them. The sample yields about 130,000 clones, 90% seen once. This clone is medium-sized (0.01 to 0.1%). No antigen is known for it. The CDR3 runs to 14 residues. Trimming pared 3 bases from V and 2 bases from J, leaving 8 bases between. The germline gives CDR1 MNHEY, CDR2 SVGAGI. This TCR came from an adult in good health. Sequenced here: peripheral blood, sampled on day 0 of MenACWY control vaccination. V usage is TRBV6-5 and J usage is TRBJ2-1; D not certain. This CDR3 is CASSYRSAYNEQFF. The CDR3 nucleotides read TGTGCCAGCAGTTATCGATCGGCCTACAATGAGCAGTTCTTC.